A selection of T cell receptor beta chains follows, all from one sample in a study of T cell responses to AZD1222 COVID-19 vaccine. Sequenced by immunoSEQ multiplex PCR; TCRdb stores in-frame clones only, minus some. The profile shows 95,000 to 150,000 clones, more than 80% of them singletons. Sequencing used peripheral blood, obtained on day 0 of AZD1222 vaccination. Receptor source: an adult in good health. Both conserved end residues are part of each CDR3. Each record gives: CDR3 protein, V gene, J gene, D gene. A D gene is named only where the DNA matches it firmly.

cdr3_aa: CASSPPGTGRETQYF
v_call: TRBV6-6
j_call: TRBJ2-5
d_call: TRBD1

cdr3_aa: CASSPWTSPPYEQYF
v_call: TRBV3-1/TRBV3-2
j_call: TRBJ2-7
d_call: TRBD2

cdr3_aa: CASSTLDRGSTEAFF
v_call: TRBV11-2
j_call: TRBJ1-1
d_call: TRBD1

cdr3_aa: CATSLLGRSAEQFF
v_call: TRBV15
j_call: TRBJ2-1
d_call: NA

cdr3_aa: CASSMLWGGSQPQHF
v_call: TRBV28
j_call: TRBJ1-5
d_call: NA

cdr3_aa: CATSSFGRGTNEKLFF
v_call: TRBV15
j_call: TRBJ1-4
d_call: NA

cdr3_aa: CASSVGLAGIRQETQYF
v_call: TRBV5-4
j_call: TRBJ2-5
d_call: TRBD2

cdr3_aa: CASSRPTSAGKAQYF
v_call: TRBV6-5
j_call: TRBJ2-5
d_call: TRBD2

cdr3_aa: CASSLGPGSNQPQHF
v_call: TRBV27
j_call: TRBJ1-5
d_call: NA

cdr3_aa: CASSYTQAVYGYTF
v_call: TRBV6-2/TRBV6-3
j_call: TRBJ1-2
d_call: NA

cdr3_aa: CASSYDPDRGGYEQYF
v_call: TRBV6-5
j_call: TRBJ2-7
d_call: TRBD1

cdr3_aa: CASHTHKVVEKLFF
v_call: TRBV28
j_call: TRBJ1-4
d_call: NA

cdr3_aa: CASSLGGQGFGRKNTEAFF
v_call: TRBV7-9
j_call: TRBJ1-1
d_call: TRBD1

cdr3_aa: CASSLDSRGYGYTF
v_call: TRBV28
j_call: TRBJ1-2
d_call: NA

cdr3_aa: CASSRDGVRPQHF
v_call: TRBV19
j_call: TRBJ1-5
d_call: NA

cdr3_aa: CATPVCRGYEQYF
v_call: TRBV24-1
j_call: TRBJ2-7
d_call: TRBD1

cdr3_aa: CASSYGLAGGYEQYF
v_call: TRBV11-1
j_call: TRBJ2-7
d_call: TRBD2

cdr3_aa: CASSNSLNTEAFF
v_call: TRBV4-1
j_call: TRBJ1-1
d_call: NA

cdr3_aa: CASNPTGNQPQHF
v_call: TRBV19
j_call: TRBJ1-5
d_call: NA

cdr3_aa: CASSRTSGGLKIYEQYF
v_call: TRBV7-8
j_call: TRBJ2-7
d_call: TRBD2

cdr3_aa: CASSPLNTEAFF
v_call: TRBV7-9
j_call: TRBJ1-1
d_call: NA

cdr3_aa: CASSLAGTSGRGGQETQYF
v_call: TRBV5-1
j_call: TRBJ2-5
d_call: TRBD2

cdr3_aa: CASSQKTGTANTEAFF
v_call: TRBV3-1/TRBV3-2
j_call: TRBJ1-1
d_call: NA

cdr3_aa: CASSLASSANTEAFF
v_call: TRBV7-8
j_call: TRBJ1-1
d_call: NA

cdr3_aa: CASSSNTNTEAFF
v_call: TRBV5-1
j_call: TRBJ1-1
d_call: NA

cdr3_aa: CSASHRGTGNTIYF
v_call: TRBV20-1
j_call: TRBJ1-3
d_call: TRBD1

cdr3_aa: CASSDYQGDTQYF
v_call: TRBV2
j_call: TRBJ2-3
d_call: NA

cdr3_aa: CASSQGTRSGNTIYF
v_call: TRBV3-1/TRBV3-2
j_call: TRBJ1-3
d_call: NA

cdr3_aa: CASSQGAGYEQYF
v_call: TRBV12-3/TRBV12-4
j_call: TRBJ2-7
d_call: NA

cdr3_aa: CASTYTITNEKLFF
v_call: TRBV4-1
j_call: TRBJ1-4
d_call: NA

cdr3_aa: CASSPGTGRVHEQYF
v_call: TRBV13
j_call: TRBJ2-7
d_call: TRBD1

cdr3_aa: CAWSSQMGGSGYTF
v_call: TRBV30
j_call: TRBJ1-2
d_call: NA

cdr3_aa: CASSLRGMMAGLYEQYF
v_call: TRBV27
j_call: TRBJ2-7
d_call: NA

cdr3_aa: CASSPGDRANQPQHF
v_call: TRBV18
j_call: TRBJ1-5
d_call: NA

cdr3_aa: CASSPDRGGWDTQYF
v_call: TRBV11-2
j_call: TRBJ2-3
d_call: TRBD1

cdr3_aa: CASSLVFRQPQHF
v_call: TRBV7-2
j_call: TRBJ1-5
d_call: NA

cdr3_aa: CASSLKGSYEQYF
v_call: TRBV27
j_call: TRBJ2-7
d_call: NA

cdr3_aa: CASSFWGRGSSYEQYF
v_call: TRBV11-2
j_call: TRBJ2-7
d_call: TRBD1

cdr3_aa: CASSQEPSQSSYEQYF
v_call: TRBV4-1
j_call: TRBJ2-7
d_call: NA

cdr3_aa: CASSLNPGGLNSPLHF
v_call: TRBV7-8
j_call: TRBJ1-6
d_call: NA

cdr3_aa: CASSLAPGQGATYGYTF
v_call: TRBV7-2
j_call: TRBJ1-2
d_call: TRBD1

cdr3_aa: CAWSGFAASGTGELFF
v_call: TRBV30
j_call: TRBJ2-2
d_call: TRBD2

cdr3_aa: CASSQDWEGEVANTGELFF
v_call: TRBV4-2
j_call: TRBJ2-2
d_call: TRBD2

cdr3_aa: CASSPPGAGADEQFF
v_call: TRBV7-3
j_call: TRBJ2-1
d_call: NA

cdr3_aa: CASSYLAGHTDTQYF
v_call: TRBV6-5
j_call: TRBJ2-3
d_call: TRBD2

cdr3_aa: CASSVSTGEQFF
v_call: TRBV9
j_call: TRBJ2-1
d_call: NA

cdr3_aa: CASSRHNEQFF
v_call: TRBV3-1/TRBV3-2
j_call: TRBJ2-1
d_call: NA

cdr3_aa: CASSLRGGTGGTEAFF
v_call: TRBV7-9
j_call: TRBJ1-1
d_call: TRBD1

cdr3_aa: CASSLGTGGITGTDTQYF
v_call: TRBV7-3
j_call: TRBJ2-3
d_call: TRBD1

cdr3_aa: CASSPNRGQGKNEQYF
v_call: TRBV27
j_call: TRBJ2-7
d_call: TRBD1

cdr3_aa: CASSWLAGDRVTQYF
v_call: TRBV7-2
j_call: TRBJ2-5
d_call: TRBD2

cdr3_aa: CASEQGRGLGQYF
v_call: TRBV30
j_call: TRBJ2-7
d_call: NA

cdr3_aa: CASSVAGDNQPQHF
v_call: TRBV2
j_call: TRBJ1-5
d_call: NA